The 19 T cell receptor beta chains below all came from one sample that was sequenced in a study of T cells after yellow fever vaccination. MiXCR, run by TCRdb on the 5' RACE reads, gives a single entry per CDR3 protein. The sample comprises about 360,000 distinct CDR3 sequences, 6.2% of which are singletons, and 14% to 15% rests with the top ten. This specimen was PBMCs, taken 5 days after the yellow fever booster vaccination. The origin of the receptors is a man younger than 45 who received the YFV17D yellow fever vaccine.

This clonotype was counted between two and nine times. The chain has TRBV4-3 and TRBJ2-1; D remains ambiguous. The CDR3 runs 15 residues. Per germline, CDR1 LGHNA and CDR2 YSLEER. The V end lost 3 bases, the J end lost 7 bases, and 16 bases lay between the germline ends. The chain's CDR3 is CASSHPGSPRNEQFF. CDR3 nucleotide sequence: TGCGCCAGCAGCCATCCGGGTTCCCCCAGAAATGAGCAGTTCTTC.

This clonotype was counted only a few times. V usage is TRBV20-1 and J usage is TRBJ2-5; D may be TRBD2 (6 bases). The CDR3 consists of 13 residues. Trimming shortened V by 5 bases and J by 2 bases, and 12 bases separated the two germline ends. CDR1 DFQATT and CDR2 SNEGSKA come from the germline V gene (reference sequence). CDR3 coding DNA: TGCAGTGCTGGAGGGGTGCGACAAGAGACCCAGTACTTC. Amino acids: CSAGGVRQETQYF.

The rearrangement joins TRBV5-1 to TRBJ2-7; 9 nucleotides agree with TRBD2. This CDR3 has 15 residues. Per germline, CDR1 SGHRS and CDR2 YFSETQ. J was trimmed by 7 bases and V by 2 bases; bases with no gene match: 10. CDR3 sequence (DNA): TGCGCCAGCAGCTTCGGGGTAGCGGGAGTCGGGGAGCAGTACTTC. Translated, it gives CASSFGVAGVGEQYF.

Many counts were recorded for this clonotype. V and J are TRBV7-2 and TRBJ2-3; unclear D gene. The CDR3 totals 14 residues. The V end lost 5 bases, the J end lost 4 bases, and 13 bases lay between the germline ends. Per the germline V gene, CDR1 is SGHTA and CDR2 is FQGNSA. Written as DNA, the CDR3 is TGTGCCAGCAGCCCGGCAAGGTCCCCAGATACGCAGTATTTT. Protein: CASSPARSPDTQYF.

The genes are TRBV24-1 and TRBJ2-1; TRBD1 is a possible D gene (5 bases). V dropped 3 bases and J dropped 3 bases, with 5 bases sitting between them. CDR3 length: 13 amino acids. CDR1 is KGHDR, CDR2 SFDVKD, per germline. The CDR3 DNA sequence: TGTGCCACCAGTGATGACAGCTACAATGAGCAGTTCTTC. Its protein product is CATSDDSYNEQFF.

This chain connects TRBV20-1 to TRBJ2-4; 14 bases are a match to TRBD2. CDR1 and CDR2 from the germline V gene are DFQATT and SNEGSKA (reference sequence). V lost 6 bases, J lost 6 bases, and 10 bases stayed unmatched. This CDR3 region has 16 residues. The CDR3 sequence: CSALPGLAGEGNIQYF. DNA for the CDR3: TGCAGTGCCCTCCCGGGACTAGCGGGAGAGGGAAACATTCAGTACTTC.

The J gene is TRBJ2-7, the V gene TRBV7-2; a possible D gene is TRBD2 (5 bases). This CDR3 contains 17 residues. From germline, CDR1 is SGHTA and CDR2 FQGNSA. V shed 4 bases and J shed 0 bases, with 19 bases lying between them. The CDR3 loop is CASSSTLRGSGSYEQYF. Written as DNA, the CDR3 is TGTGCCAGCAGCTCCACCCTACGGGGTAGTGGCTCCTACGAGCAGTACTTC.

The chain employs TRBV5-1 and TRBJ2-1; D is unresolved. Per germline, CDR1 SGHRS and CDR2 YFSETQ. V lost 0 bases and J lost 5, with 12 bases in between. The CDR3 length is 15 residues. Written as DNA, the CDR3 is TGCGCCAGCAGCTTGGCGGGCCAGCTGAACAATGAGCAGTTCTTC. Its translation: CASSLAGQLNNEQFF.

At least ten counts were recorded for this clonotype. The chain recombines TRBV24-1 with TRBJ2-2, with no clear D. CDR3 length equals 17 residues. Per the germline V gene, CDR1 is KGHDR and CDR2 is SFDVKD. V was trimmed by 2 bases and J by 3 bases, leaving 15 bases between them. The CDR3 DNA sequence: TGTGCCACCAGTGATTCCTCTGGGCAGGATTACACCGGGGAGCTGTTTTTT. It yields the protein CATSDSSGQDYTGELFF.

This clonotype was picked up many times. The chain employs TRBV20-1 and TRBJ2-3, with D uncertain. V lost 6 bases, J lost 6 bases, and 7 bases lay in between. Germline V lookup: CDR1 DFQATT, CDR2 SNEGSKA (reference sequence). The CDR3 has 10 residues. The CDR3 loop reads CSAGFDTQYF. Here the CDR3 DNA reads TGCAGTGCGGGTTTTGATACGCAGTATTTT.

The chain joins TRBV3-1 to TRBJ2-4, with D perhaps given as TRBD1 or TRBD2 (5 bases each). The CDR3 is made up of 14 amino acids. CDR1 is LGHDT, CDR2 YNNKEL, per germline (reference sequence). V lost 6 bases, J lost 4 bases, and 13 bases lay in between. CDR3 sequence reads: CASSSKWGKNIQYF. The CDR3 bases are TGTGCCAGCAGTTCCAAATGGGGGAAAAACATTCAGTACTTC.

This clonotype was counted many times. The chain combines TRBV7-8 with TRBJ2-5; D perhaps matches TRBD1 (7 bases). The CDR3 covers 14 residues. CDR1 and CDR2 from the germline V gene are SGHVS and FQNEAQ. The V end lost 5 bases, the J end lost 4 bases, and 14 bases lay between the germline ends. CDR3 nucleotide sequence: TGTGCCAGCAGCCCTAGCCAGGGGGGAGAGACCCAGTACTTC. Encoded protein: CASSPSQGGETQYF.

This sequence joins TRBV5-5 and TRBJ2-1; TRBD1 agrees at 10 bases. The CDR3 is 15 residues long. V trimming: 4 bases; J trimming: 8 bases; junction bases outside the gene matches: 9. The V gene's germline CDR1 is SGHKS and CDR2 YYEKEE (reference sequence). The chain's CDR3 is CASSASTGGVDEQFF. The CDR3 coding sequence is TGTGCCAGCAGCGCCTCGACAGGGGGCGTCGATGAGCAGTTCTTC.

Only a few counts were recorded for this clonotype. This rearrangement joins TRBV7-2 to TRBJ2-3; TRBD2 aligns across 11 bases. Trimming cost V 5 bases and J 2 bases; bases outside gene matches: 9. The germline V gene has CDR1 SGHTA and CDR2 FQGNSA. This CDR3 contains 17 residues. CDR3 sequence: CASSPLGTSGPTDTQYF. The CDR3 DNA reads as TGTGCCAGCAGCCCCCTCGGGACTAGCGGCCCCACAGATACGCAGTATTTT. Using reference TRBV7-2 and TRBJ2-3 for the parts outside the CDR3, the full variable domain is GAGVSQSPSNKVTEKGKDVELRCDPISGHTALYWYRQSLGQGLEFLIYFQGNSAPDKSGLPSDRFSAERTGGSVSTLTIQRTQQEDSAVYLCASSPLGTSGPTDTQYFGPGTRLTVL.

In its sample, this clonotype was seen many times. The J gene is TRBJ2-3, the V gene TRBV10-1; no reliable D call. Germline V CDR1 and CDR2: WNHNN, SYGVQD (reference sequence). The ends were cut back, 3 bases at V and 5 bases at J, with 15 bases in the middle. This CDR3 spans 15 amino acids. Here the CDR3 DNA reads TGCGCCAGCAGTGACTCGATCGCGGTGGGAGATACGCAGTATTTT. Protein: CASSDSIAVGDTQYF.

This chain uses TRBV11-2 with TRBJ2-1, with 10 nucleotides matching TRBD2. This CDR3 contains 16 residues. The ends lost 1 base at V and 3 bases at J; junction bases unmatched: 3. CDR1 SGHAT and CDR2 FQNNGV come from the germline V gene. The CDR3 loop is CASSLVTSGYYNEQFF. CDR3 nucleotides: TGTGCCAGCAGCTTAGTGACTAGCGGGTACTACAATGAGCAGTTCTTC.

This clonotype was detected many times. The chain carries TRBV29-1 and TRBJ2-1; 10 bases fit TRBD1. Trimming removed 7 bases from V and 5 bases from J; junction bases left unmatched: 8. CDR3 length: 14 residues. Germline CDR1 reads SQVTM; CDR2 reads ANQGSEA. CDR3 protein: CSALAGQGNNEQFF. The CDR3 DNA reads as TGCAGCGCTTTAGCGGGACAGGGGAACAATGAGCAGTTCTTC.

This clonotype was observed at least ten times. The CDR3 sequence is CSASNSPPYEQYF. The CDR3 coding sequence is TGCAGTGCTAGTAATTCCCCCCCCTACGAGCAGTACTTC. The rearrangement links TRBV20-1 to TRBJ2-7; D gene ambiguous. Germline V gives CDR1 DFQATT, CDR2 SNEGSKA (reference sequence). The CDR3 spans 13 residues. Between the trimmed V and J ends, which lost 3 bases and 2 bases, there was a span of 11 bases.

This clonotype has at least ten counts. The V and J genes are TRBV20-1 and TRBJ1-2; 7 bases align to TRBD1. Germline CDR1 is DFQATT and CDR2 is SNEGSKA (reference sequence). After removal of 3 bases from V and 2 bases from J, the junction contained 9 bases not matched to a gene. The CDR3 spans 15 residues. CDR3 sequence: CSASPTGTVNYGYTF. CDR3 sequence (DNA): TGCAGTGCTAGTCCTACCGGGACAGTGAACTATGGCTACACCTTC.